This TCR beta chain was captured by sequencing in a study of T cell changes during pregnancy in multiple sclerosis. The CDR3 extends over 11 amino acids. Trimming took off 3 bases at V and 10 bases at J, with 7 bases between the two ends. CDR1 MNHEY and CDR2 SMNVEV come from the germline V gene (reference sequence). Produced via immunoSEQ multiplex PCR; TCRdb's table is partial and in-frame only. The sample carries about 68,000 clones, 92% recorded once. The sample here was peripheral blood, taken after pregnancy. V and J are TRBV27 and TRBJ2-1, with a possible D match to TRBD1 (6 bases). The TCR originated in a female donor in good health, enrolled as a control in a pregnancy study. CDR3: CASSLGAEQFF. Written as DNA, the CDR3 is TGTGCCAGCAGTTTGGGGGCGGAGCAGTTCTTC.